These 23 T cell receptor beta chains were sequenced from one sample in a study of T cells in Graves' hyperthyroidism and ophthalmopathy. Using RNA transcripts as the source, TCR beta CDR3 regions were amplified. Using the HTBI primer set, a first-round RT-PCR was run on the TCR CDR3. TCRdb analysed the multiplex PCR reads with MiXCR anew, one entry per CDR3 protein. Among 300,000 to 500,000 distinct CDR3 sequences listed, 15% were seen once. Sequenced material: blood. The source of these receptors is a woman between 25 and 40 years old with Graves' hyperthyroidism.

This chain's CDR3 is CSAGKGGDEQFF. The CDR3 DNA sequence: TGCAGCGCCGGGAAGGGGGGCGATGAGCAGTTCTTC. The chain uses TRBV29-1 and TRBJ2-1; the D call may be TRBD1 or TRBD2 (6 bases each). The CDR3 sequence is 12 residues long. V was clipped by 7 bases and J by 8 bases, with 15 bases between them. Per the germline V gene, CDR1 is SQVTM and CDR2 is ANQGSEA.

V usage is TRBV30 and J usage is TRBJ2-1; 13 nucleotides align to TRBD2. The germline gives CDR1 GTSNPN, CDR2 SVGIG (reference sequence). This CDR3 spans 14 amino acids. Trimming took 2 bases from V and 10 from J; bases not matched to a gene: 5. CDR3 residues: CAWSTGLAGEEQFF. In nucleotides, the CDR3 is TGTGCCTGGAGTACCGGACTAGCGGGAGAGGAGCAGTTCTTC.

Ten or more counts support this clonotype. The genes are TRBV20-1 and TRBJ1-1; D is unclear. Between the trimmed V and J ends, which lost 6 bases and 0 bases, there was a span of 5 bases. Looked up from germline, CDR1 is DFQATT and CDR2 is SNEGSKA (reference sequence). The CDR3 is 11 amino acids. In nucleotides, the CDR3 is TGCAGTGCAGCGATGAACACTGAAGCTTTCTTT. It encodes CSAAMNTEAFF.

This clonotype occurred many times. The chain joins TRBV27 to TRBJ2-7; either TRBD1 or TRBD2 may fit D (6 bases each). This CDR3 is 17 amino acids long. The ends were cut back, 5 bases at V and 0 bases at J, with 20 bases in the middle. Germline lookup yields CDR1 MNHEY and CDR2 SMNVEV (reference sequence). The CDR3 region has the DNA TGTGCCAGCAGTGCTCCCCCCGGGGGCGCAGGCTCCTACGAGCAGTACTTC. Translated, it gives CASSAPPGGAGSYEQYF.

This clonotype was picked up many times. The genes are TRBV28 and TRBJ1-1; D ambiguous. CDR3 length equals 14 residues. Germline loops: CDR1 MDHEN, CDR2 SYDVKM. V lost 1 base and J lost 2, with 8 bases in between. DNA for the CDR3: TGTGCCAGCAGTTTATCAACGGGCAACACTGAAGCTTTCTTT. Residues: CASSLSTGNTEAFF.

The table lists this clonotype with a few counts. The CDR3 DNA reads TGCAGTGCTAGAGATTCGGGGGGGGCCAACGTCCTGACTTTC. Translation: CSARDSGGANVLTF. The V gene is TRBV20-1, the J gene TRBJ2-6, with D maybe TRBD2 (5 bases). Germline loops: CDR1 DFQATT, CDR2 SNEGSKA (reference sequence). The CDR3 sequence is 14 residues long. The V and J ends lost 0 bases and 4 bases respectively, with 7 bases between them.

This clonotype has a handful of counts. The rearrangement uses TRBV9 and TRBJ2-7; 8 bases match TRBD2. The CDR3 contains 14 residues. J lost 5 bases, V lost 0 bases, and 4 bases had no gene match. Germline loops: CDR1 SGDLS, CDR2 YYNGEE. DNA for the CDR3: TGTGCCAGCAGCGTAGACGGGAGGGACCACGAGCAGTACTTC. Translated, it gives CASSVDGRDHEQYF.

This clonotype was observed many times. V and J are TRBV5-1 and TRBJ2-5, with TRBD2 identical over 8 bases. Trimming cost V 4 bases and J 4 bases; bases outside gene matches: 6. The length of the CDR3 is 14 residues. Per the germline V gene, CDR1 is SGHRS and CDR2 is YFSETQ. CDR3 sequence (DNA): TGCGCCAGCAGCGTCGGGACTAGGAGAGAGACCCAGTACTTC. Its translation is CASSVGTRRETQYF.

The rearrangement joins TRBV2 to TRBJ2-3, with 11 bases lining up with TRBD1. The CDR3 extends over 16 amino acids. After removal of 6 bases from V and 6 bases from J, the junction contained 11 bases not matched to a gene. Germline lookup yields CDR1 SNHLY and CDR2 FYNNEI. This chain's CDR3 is CASRGADRGRWDTQYF. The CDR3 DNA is TGTGCCAGCAGGGGGGCGGACAGGGGGCGCTGGGATACGCAGTATTTT. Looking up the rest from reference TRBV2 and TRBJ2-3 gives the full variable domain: EPEVTQTPSHQVTQMGQEVILRCVPISNHLYFYWYRQILGQKVEFLVSFYNNEISEKSEIFDDQFSVERPDGSNFTLKIRSTKLEDSAMYFCASRGADRGRWDTQYFGPGTRLTVL.

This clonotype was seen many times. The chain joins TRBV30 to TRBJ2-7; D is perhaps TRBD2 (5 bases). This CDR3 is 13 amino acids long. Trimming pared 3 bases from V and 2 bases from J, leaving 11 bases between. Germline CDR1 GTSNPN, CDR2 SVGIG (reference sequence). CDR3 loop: CAWRSGLTYEQYF. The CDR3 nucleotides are TGTGCCTGGAGGAGCGGCCTAACCTACGAGCAGTACTTC. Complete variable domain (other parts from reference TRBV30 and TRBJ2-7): SQTIHQWPATLVQPVGSPLSLECTVEGTSNPNLYWYRQAAGRGLQLLFYSVGIGQISSEVPQNLSASRPQDRQFILSSKKLLLSDSGFYLCAWRSGLTYEQYFGPGTRLTVT.

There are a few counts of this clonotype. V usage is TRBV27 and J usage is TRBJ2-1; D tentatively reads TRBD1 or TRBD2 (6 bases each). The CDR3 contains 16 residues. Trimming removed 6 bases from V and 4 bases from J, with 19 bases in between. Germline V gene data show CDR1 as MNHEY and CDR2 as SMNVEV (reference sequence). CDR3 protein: CASSPPEGEVYNEQFF. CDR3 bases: TGTGCCAGCAGCCCCCCGGAGGGGGAGGTATACAATGAGCAGTTCTTC.

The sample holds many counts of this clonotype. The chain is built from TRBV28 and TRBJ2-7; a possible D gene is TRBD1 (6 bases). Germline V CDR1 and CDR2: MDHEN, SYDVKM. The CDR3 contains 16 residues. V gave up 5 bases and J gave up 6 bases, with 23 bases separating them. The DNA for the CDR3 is TGTGCCAGCAGTGAGACCCGGGACATCAGATCGGTCGAGCAGTACTTC. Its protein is CASSETRDIRSVEQYF.

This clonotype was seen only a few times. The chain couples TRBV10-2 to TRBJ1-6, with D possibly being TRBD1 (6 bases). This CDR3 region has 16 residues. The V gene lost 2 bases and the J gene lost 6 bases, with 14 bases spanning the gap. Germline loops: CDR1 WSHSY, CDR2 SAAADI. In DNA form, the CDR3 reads TGCGCCAGCAGTGAGCCCACAGGGCTTGGTAATTCACCCCTCCACTTT. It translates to CASSEPTGLGNSPLHF.

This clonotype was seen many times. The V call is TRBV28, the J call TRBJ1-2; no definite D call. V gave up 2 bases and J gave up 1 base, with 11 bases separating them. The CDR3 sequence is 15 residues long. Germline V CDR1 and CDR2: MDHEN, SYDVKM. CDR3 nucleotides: TGTGCCAGCAGTTTACCCCGGAGAGGTAACTATGGCTACACCTTC. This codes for CASSLPRRGNYGYTF.

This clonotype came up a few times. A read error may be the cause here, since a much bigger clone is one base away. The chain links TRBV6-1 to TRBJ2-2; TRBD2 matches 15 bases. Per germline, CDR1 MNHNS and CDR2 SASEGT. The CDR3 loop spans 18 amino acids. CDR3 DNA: TGTGCCTGCAGTCGGACTAGCGGGAGGGGCGCGAACACCGGGGAGCTGTTTTTT. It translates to CACSRTSGRGANTGELFF.

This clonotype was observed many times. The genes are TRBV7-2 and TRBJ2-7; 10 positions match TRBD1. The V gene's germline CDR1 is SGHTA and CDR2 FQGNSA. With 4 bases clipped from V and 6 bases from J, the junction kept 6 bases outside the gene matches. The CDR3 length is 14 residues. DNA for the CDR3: TGTGCCAGCAGCTATTGGGACAGGGGATCCGAGCAGTACTTC. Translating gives CASSYWDRGSEQYF.

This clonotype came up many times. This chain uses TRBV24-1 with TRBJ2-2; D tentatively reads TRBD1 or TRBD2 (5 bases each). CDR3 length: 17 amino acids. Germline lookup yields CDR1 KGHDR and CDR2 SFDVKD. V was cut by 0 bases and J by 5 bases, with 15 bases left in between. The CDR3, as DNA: TGTGCCACCAGTGATTTGTGGGGGTTTGGACAAACCGGGGAGCTGTTTTTT. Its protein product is CATSDLWGFGQTGELFF.

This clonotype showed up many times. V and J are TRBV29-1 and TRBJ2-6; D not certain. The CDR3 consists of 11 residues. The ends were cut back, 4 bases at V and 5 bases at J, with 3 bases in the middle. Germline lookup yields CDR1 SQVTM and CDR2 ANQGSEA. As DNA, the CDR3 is TGCAGCGTTGTTCGGGCCAACGTCCTGACTTTC. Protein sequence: CSVVRANVLTF.

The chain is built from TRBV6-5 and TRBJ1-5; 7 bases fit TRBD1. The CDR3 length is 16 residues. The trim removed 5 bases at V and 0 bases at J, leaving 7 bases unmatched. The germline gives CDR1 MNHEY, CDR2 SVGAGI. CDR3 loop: CASSNTGEFSNQPQHF. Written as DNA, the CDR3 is TGTGCCAGCAGTAACACAGGGGAATTTAGCAATCAGCCCCAGCATTTT.

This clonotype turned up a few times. This CDR3 reads CASSSYRVGYGYTF. CDR3 DNA sequence: TGTGCCAGTAGTAGCTACAGGGTCGGCTATGGCTACACCTTC. The chain combines TRBV19 with TRBJ1-2; maybe TRBD1 (6 bases). V lost 4 bases and J 4 bases, leaving 13 bases between the germline ends. The CDR3 is made up of 14 amino acids. Germline V CDR1 and CDR2: LNHDA, SQIVND (reference sequence).

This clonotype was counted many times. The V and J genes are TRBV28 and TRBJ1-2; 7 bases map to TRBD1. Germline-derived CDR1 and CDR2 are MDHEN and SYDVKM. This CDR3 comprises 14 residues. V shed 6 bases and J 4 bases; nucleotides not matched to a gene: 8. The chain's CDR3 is CASSPRGRGYGYTF. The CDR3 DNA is TGTGCCAGCAGCCCGAGGGGGCGGGGCTATGGCTACACCTTC.

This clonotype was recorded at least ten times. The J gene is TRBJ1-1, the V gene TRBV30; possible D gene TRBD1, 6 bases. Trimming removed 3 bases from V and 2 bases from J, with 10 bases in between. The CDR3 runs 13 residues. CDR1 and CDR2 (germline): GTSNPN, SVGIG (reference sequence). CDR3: CAWRRDKNTEAFF. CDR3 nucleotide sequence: TGTGCCTGGAGACGGGACAAAAACACTGAAGCTTTCTTT.

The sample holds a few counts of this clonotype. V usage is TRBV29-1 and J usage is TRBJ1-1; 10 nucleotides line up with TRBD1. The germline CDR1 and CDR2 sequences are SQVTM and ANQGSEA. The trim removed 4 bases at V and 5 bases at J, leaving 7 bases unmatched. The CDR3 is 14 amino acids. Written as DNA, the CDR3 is TGCAGCGTTGGGTGGACAGGGGGTGTGACTGAAGCTTTCTTT. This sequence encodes CSVGWTGGVTEAFF.